The clone carrying this TCR beta chain appeared once. As handled by the study authors: Amplified reference gene primers provided the basis for estimating nucleated cell counts. Profiled with immunoSEQ multiplex PCR; TCRdb holds only in-frame clones, not every one. V and J calls and clone size are those listed in that table; D and trimming were worked out from the DNA. The table records 200,000 to 250,000 clones, about 91% of them present only once. The J segment lost 2 bases and the V segment lost 4 bases, leaving 5 bases of the junction unmatched. The CDR3 is made up of 15 amino acids. The germline gives CDR1 WNHNN, CDR2 SYGVQD (reference sequence). The data are from a study of blood T cell repertoires in COVID-19. Across the study: There were acute and convalescent COVID-19 samples, and they came from the United States, Italy and Spain. T cells, B-cell-depleted T cells, or PBMCs provided the cDNA or gDNA that served as material.

The sequencing input was peripheral blood. This chain connects TRBV10-1 to TRBJ2-3, with 8 positions matching TRBD2. The TCR sequence derives from a young man with acute or convalescent COVID-19. The CDR3 bases are TGCGCCAGCAGTGGTGGACTAGCCTACACAGATACGCAGTATTTT. Its translation is CASSGGLAYTDTQYF.